This T cell receptor beta chain was documented in a study of Ad26.COV2.S vaccination and SARS-CoV-2 variants. Across the whole study: In the study, Ad26.COV2.S was injected intramuscularly once, or twice 56 days apart. Study-level findings and limits: Spike-specific TCR breadth was greater in vaccine than placebo recipients.

The CDR3 is 17 residues long. The junction had 12 bases not matched to a gene; V was cut back by 3 bases and J by 3 bases. Germline V gene data show CDR1 as SGHVS and CDR2 as FQNEAQ. Generated by immunoSEQ multiplex PCR, the TCRdb table keeps only in-frame clones and is missing some. This sample has around 300,000 clones, with roughly 90% found just once. This clone was seen a single time. Its antigen is unknown. Treatment reported: around 19 received Ad26.COV2.S at low or high dose, single or two shots; 5 received placebo; per-sample allocation not given. Vaccine and placebo recipients were sampled on day 63 after the first injection. Donation came from an adult in Boston who was aged 18-55 years. Vaccine was an Ad26 vector expressing Wuhan-strain SARS-CoV-2 spike.

The sequence derives from a person between 18 and 65 years old who received the Ad26.COV2.S COVID-19 vaccine or a placebo. The chain combines TRBV7-8 with TRBJ2-7; 9 bases are a match to TRBD1. Sequences were derived from peripheral blood, sampled in a trial of Ad26.COV2.S vaccine versus placebo. Here the CDR3 reads CASSLWHRTGVIYEQYF. The CDR3 region has the DNA TGTGCCAGCAGCTTGTGGCATAGGACAGGGGTCATCTACGAGCAGTACTTC.